The text below deals with one TCR beta chain. Its specificity is unknown. An end of the junction does not agree with germline; a read error may underlie this. The same CDR3 arises from other DNA sequences in this sample as well. Data came from immunoSEQ multiplex PCR; TCRdb stores just in-frame clones and leaves some out. The sample records hundreds of thousands of clones, around three quarters being singletons. The sample is drawn from a study of shared clonotypes between healthy human individuals. Study in general: The people who gave samples were two women and a few men aged 18 to 49. Study-wide results and limits: There were few donors, and this limited the genetic and exposure-history diversity represented. Among donors, clonotype sharing was expected to be affected by sequencing depth. The study sampled only blood, and tissue repertoires likely differ.

Germline V lookup: CDR1 MGHRA, CDR2 YSYEKL. CDR3 length: 22 residues. The specimen sequenced was PBMCs. The sequence derives from a woman in her 40s in good health. Some clones in this sample may be carry-over from other donors' samples. The chain links TRBV4-1 to TRBJ2-6, with 7 bases lining up with TRBD1. The CDR3 DNA follows: TGCGCCAGCAGCCAGGGTACAGGGCAGGGGGTGGTCGTAATCTCTGTGGCCAACGTCCTGACTTTC. Translated: CASSQGTGQGVVVISVANVLTF.